The rows below give T cell receptor beta chains drawn from one sample of a study of CD8+ T cells in alopecia areata. Produced via immunoSEQ multiplex PCR; TCRdb's table is partial and in-frame only. This sample has more than 150,000 clones, with about 60% found just once. The sample in question was CD4+ T cells sorted from blood, obtained at week 0. These receptors were collected from a human donor with alopecia areata. Both conserved end residues are part of each CDR3. Fields, in order: D gene, clone size, V gene, J gene, CDR3 DNA, CDR3 protein. A D gene is named only where the DNA matches it firmly. Clone size is stated in some rows and not others, as once, few, many or a class when expanded.

d_call: NA; clone_size: NA; v_call: TRBV29-1; j_call: TRBJ2-1; cdr3_nt: TGCAGCGCCTACTTAAGCGGAGAGCAGTTCTTC; cdr3_aa: CSAYLSGEQFF
d_call: NA; clone_size: NA; v_call: TRBV27; j_call: TRBJ2-7; cdr3_nt: TGTGCCAGCAGCCCTGGGGGTCGCCAGTACTTC; cdr3_aa: CASSPGGRQYF
d_call: NA; clone_size: NA; v_call: TRBV4-2; j_call: TRBJ2-4; cdr3_nt: TGTGCCAGCAGCCAAGAGATCAGCCGAGACATTCAGTACTTC; cdr3_aa: CASSQEISRDIQYF
d_call: NA; clone_size: few; v_call: TRBV5-4; j_call: TRBJ2-3; cdr3_nt: TGTGCCAGCAGCTTGGGACTCAGAAGCACAGATACGCAGTATTTT; cdr3_aa: CASSLGLRSTDTQYF
d_call: NA; clone_size: NA; v_call: TRBV13; j_call: TRBJ1-2; cdr3_nt: TGTGCCAGCAGCTTAGGAGGTACCGCTTTCTATGGCTACACCTTC; cdr3_aa: CASSLGGTAFYGYTF
d_call: TRBD1; clone_size: NA; v_call: TRBV19; j_call: TRBJ2-7; cdr3_nt: TGTGCCAGTAGTCCGGACAGGAGATTCTACGAGCAGTACTTC; cdr3_aa: CASSPDRRFYEQYF
d_call: NA; clone_size: NA; v_call: TRBV5-1; j_call: TRBJ1-1; cdr3_nt: TGCGCCAGCAGGGGGGACGGCACTGAAGCTTTCTTT; cdr3_aa: CASRGDGTEAFF
d_call: NA; clone_size: NA; v_call: TRBV14; j_call: TRBJ2-5; cdr3_nt: TGTGCCAGCAGCCAGATGGGCGGGACCCCCTCGTACTTC; cdr3_aa: CASSQMGGTPSYF
d_call: NA; clone_size: few; v_call: TRBV29-1; j_call: TRBJ2-5; cdr3_nt: TGCAGCGCCAGAACGGCGGGACTCCAAGAGACCCAGTACTTC; cdr3_aa: CSARTAGLQETQYF
d_call: TRBD2; clone_size: NA; v_call: TRBV5-6; j_call: TRBJ2-3; cdr3_nt: TGTGCCAGCAGCTTCTGGCTAGCGGGGATAGGGACAGATACGCAGTATTTT; cdr3_aa: CASSFWLAGIGTDTQYF
d_call: TRBD2; clone_size: NA; v_call: TRBV7-8; j_call: TRBJ2-1; cdr3_nt: TGTGCCAGCAGCTTGGGGGCGGGACTAGGAGGGGTCGATGAGCAGTTCTTC; cdr3_aa: CASSLGAGLGGVDEQFF
d_call: NA; clone_size: NA; v_call: TRBV29-1; j_call: TRBJ2-3; cdr3_nt: TGCAGCGTTGGATCGGGAACAGATACGCAGTATTTT; cdr3_aa: CSVGSGTDTQYF
d_call: NA; clone_size: few; v_call: TRBV20-1; j_call: TRBJ1-2; cdr3_nt: TGCAGTGCTGTCAGCTCCTATGGCTACACCTTC; cdr3_aa: CSAVSSYGYTF
d_call: NA; clone_size: NA; v_call: TRBV30; j_call: TRBJ2-3; cdr3_nt: TGTGCCTGGAGGTCAGAGACAGATACGCAGTATTTT; cdr3_aa: CAWRSETDTQYF
d_call: TRBD2; clone_size: NA; v_call: TRBV29-1; j_call: TRBJ2-3; cdr3_nt: TGCAGCGTTGATGAGTTAGCGGGGGGCCCCACAGATACGCAGTATTTT; cdr3_aa: CSVDELAGGPTDTQYF
d_call: NA; clone_size: NA; v_call: TRBV5-6; j_call: TRBJ2-2; cdr3_nt: TGTGCCAGCAGCTTGGTCTTGGGGGGCAGGCCGAACACCGGGGAGCTGTTTTTT; cdr3_aa: CASSLVLGGRPNTGELFF
d_call: TRBD2; clone_size: NA; v_call: TRBV10-1; j_call: TRBJ2-3; cdr3_nt: TGCGCCAGCATGGACAATCGCTTGGCGGGGGGGATTAGGGTCACAGATACGCAGTATTTT; cdr3_aa: CASMDNRLAGGIRVTDTQYF
d_call: TRBD1; clone_size: NA; v_call: TRBV29-1; j_call: TRBJ1-5; cdr3_nt: TGCAGCGTTGGGACAGGGAATCAGCCCCAGCATTTT; cdr3_aa: CSVGTGNQPQHF
d_call: TRBD1; clone_size: NA; v_call: TRBV6-5; j_call: TRBJ2-5; cdr3_nt: TGTGCCAGCAGTTACCGGACAGGGGGCGATCCAGAGACCCAGTACTTC; cdr3_aa: CASSYRTGGDPETQYF
d_call: TRBD1; clone_size: NA; v_call: TRBV5-6; j_call: TRBJ1-2; cdr3_nt: TGTGCCAGCAGCCAACAGGGGGCCTATGGCTACACCTTC; cdr3_aa: CASSQQGAYGYTF
d_call: NA; clone_size: NA; v_call: TRBV2; j_call: TRBJ2-7; cdr3_nt: TGTGCCAGCAGTGCTGCAGGGAATCTCTACGAGCAGTACTTC; cdr3_aa: CASSAAGNLYEQYF
d_call: NA; clone_size: few; v_call: TRBV19; j_call: TRBJ2-2; cdr3_nt: TGTGCCAGTAGTAGTGGTTCGATCACCGGGGAGCTGTTTTTT; cdr3_aa: CASSSGSITGELFF
d_call: NA; clone_size: many; v_call: TRBV10-3; j_call: TRBJ1-3; cdr3_nt: TGTGCCATCAGTGAGAGCTCTGGAAACACCATATATTTT; cdr3_aa: CAISESSGNTIYF
d_call: NA; clone_size: NA; v_call: TRBV5-1; j_call: TRBJ2-3; cdr3_nt: TGCGCCAGCAGCTTGGGGGCAGGGGACAGCACAGATACGCAGTATTTT; cdr3_aa: CASSLGAGDSTDTQYF
d_call: NA; clone_size: NA; v_call: TRBV29-1; j_call: TRBJ1-2; cdr3_nt: TGCAGCGTCGGACAGCTATATGGCTACACCTTC; cdr3_aa: CSVGQLYGYTF
d_call: NA; clone_size: few; v_call: TRBV30; j_call: TRBJ1-1; cdr3_nt: TGTGCCTGGATTCATCAGGGCCACACTGAAGCTTTCTTT; cdr3_aa: CAWIHQGHTEAFF
d_call: NA; clone_size: NA; v_call: TRBV30; j_call: TRBJ1-4; cdr3_nt: TGTGCCTGGAGCCAGAATGAAAAACTGTTTTTT; cdr3_aa: CAWSQNEKLFF
d_call: NA; clone_size: NA; v_call: TRBV5-1; j_call: TRBJ2-5; cdr3_nt: TGCGCCAGCAGCGTACAGGGTGCTTGGGAGCAGTACTTC; cdr3_aa: CASSVQGAWEQYF
d_call: NA; clone_size: NA; v_call: TRBV15; j_call: TRBJ1-5; cdr3_nt: TGTGCCACCAGCAGAGTTTGGGGGAACCAGCCCCAGCATTTT; cdr3_aa: CATSRVWGNQPQHF
d_call: NA; clone_size: NA; v_call: TRBV4-1; j_call: TRBJ2-1; cdr3_nt: TGCGCCAGCAGCCTTCCCCGGGGGGAGCAGTTCTTC; cdr3_aa: CASSLPRGEQFF
d_call: TRBD1; clone_size: NA; v_call: TRBV30; j_call: TRBJ2-2; cdr3_nt: TGTGCCTGGAGAGGACAGGGGGTTACCGGGGAGCTGTTTTTT; cdr3_aa: CAWRGQGVTGELFF
d_call: TRBD1; clone_size: NA; v_call: TRBV5-1; j_call: TRBJ2-3; cdr3_nt: TGCGCCAGCAGATACAGGGGGCGGGTAGATACGCAGTATTTT; cdr3_aa: CASRYRGRVDTQYF
d_call: NA; clone_size: NA; v_call: TRBV15; j_call: TRBJ2-7; cdr3_nt: TGTGCCACCAGAGATGCAGGGGATCGCTACGAGCAGTACTTC; cdr3_aa: CATRDAGDRYEQYF
d_call: NA; clone_size: few; v_call: TRBV29-1; j_call: TRBJ2-3; cdr3_nt: TGCAGCGTCCAGGGACGTCTGGCAGATACGCAGTATTTT; cdr3_aa: CSVQGRLADTQYF
d_call: TRBD2; clone_size: NA; v_call: TRBV2; j_call: TRBJ2-5; cdr3_nt: TGTGCCAGCAGTCCCCAGGGGACTAGTAAAGAGACCCAGTACTTC; cdr3_aa: CASSPQGTSKETQYF
d_call: TRBD1; clone_size: NA; v_call: TRBV29-1; j_call: TRBJ1-1; cdr3_nt: TGCAGCGTGGCGACAGGGGGCCCTGAAGCTTTCTTT; cdr3_aa: CSVATGGPEAFF
d_call: TRBD2; clone_size: NA; v_call: TRBV11-2; j_call: TRBJ2-3; cdr3_nt: TGTGCCAGCAGCGGCAGACTAGCGGTGCTGAGCGGGGATACGCAGTATTTT; cdr3_aa: CASSGRLAVLSGDTQYF
d_call: NA; clone_size: NA; v_call: TRBV2; j_call: TRBJ2-1; cdr3_nt: TGTGCCAGCAGTGAGCGTCTAGTTGCGAATGAGCAGTTCTTC; cdr3_aa: CASSERLVANEQFF
d_call: TRBD1; clone_size: NA; v_call: TRBV27; j_call: TRBJ1-2; cdr3_nt: TGTGCCAGCAGTTTATGGCAGGGGGATCACTATGGCTACACCTTC; cdr3_aa: CASSLWQGDHYGYTF
d_call: NA; clone_size: NA; v_call: TRBV30; j_call: TRBJ1-4; cdr3_nt: TGTGCCTGGACCGTCGGGGTTAACGCAGAAAAACTGTTTTTT; cdr3_aa: CAWTVGVNAEKLFF
d_call: NA; clone_size: NA; v_call: TRBV9; j_call: TRBJ1-2; cdr3_nt: TGTGCCAGCAGCTCCATCCAACAGGGAAGGCGCTATGGCTACACCTTC; cdr3_aa: CASSSIQQGRRYGYTF
d_call: NA; clone_size: NA; v_call: TRBV29-1; j_call: TRBJ2-3; cdr3_nt: TGCAGCGTTGAAGGCGGGGTCTCGAGGGGAACGCAGTATTTT; cdr3_aa: CSVEGGVSRGTQYF
d_call: TRBD1; clone_size: few; v_call: TRBV29-1; j_call: TRBJ1-1; cdr3_nt: TGCAGCGTCTGGACAGGGAGGGCGACTGAAGCTTTCTTT; cdr3_aa: CSVWTGRATEAFF